Shown below are 14 T cell receptor beta chains from a single sample sequenced in a study of control samples from healthy donors and cancer patients. The data were produced by immunoSEQ multiplex PCR, yet TCRdb's version contains in-frame clones alone and is incomplete. The table has about 170,000 clones, 91% seen once; the top ten hold approximately 1.4%. Sequencing used blood. The receptors derive from a woman in her 30s in good health.

The rearrangement links TRBV5-1 to TRBJ2-5; TRBD1 agrees at 8 bases. The CDR3 spans 16 residues. CDR1 is SGHRS, CDR2 YFSETQ, per germline. The ends lost 0 bases at V and 0 bases at J; junction bases unmatched: 4. CDR3 coding DNA: TGCGCCAGCAGCTTGGCGGACAGGGTGGACCAAGAGACCCAGTACTTC. Amino acids: CASSLADRVDQETQYF.

This clone showed up just once. The rearrangement joins TRBV29-1 to TRBJ2-3, with 9 bases identical to TRBD1. The CDR3 runs 14 residues. Germline CDR1 reads SQVTM; CDR2 reads ANQGSEA. The J segment lost 4 bases and the V segment lost 4 bases, leaving 6 bases of the junction unmatched. The CDR3 region is CSVGGQGLSDTQYF. The CDR3 DNA reads TGCAGCGTTGGGGGACAGGGATTATCAGATACGCAGTATTTT.

J is TRBJ2-7 and V is TRBV6-1; maybe TRBD1 (7 bases). The germline CDR1 and CDR2 sequences are MNHNS and SASEGT. Trimming left V 3 bases short and J 6 bases short, with 15 bases between. The CDR3 extends over 14 amino acids. This CDR3 reads CASSDGAGGGEQYF. CDR3 coding DNA: TGTGCCAGCAGTGATGGGGCAGGGGGAGGCGAGCAGTACTTC.

The V gene is TRBV10-3, the J gene TRBJ1-1; 10 bases line up with TRBD1. V lost 6 bases to trimming and J lost 0 bases; unmatched junction nucleotides: 10. Germline V lookup: CDR1 ENHRY, CDR2 SYGVKD. The CDR3 sequence is 17 residues long. The CDR3 coding sequence is TGTGCCATCAGGAGTGGGACAGGGGTTCAAATGAACACTGAAGCTTTCTTT. Protein product: CAIRSGTGVQMNTEAFF.

This clone is a singleton in its sample. In DNA, the CDR3 is TGTGCCAGCAGTTTCGGGGGCACAGATACGCAGTATTTT. It yields the protein CASSFGGTDTQYF. The chain uses TRBV28 and TRBJ2-3; maybe TRBD2 (5 bases). V dropped 3 bases and J dropped 1 base, with 5 bases sitting between them. Germline values: CDR1 MDHEN, CDR2 SYDVKM. The CDR3 covers 13 residues.

V gene TRBV18 combines with J gene TRBJ1-2; tentative D call: TRBD1 (6 bases). V was cut by 2 bases and J by 4 bases, with 8 bases left in between. CDR1 and CDR2 (germline): KGHSH, LQKENI. This CDR3 is built from 13 residues. This CDR3 is CASSPGGGYGYTF. The CDR3 nucleotides are TGTGCCAGCTCACCAGGGGGCGGCTATGGCTACACCTTC.

V is TRBV25-1 and J is TRBJ2-2; 9 bases align to TRBD2. This CDR3 spans 16 amino acids. V dropped 0 bases and J dropped 5; count of bases not matched to a gene: 4. Germline CDR1 is MGHDK and CDR2 is SYGVNS. CDR3 sequence: CASSEYGSGSTGELFF. Written as DNA, the CDR3 is TGTGCCAGCAGTGAATATGGTAGCGGGAGTACCGGGGAGCTGTTTTTT. The full variable domain, with the rest looked up from reference TRBV25-1 and TRBJ2-2, is EADIYQTPRYLVIGTGKKITLECSQTMGHDKMYWYQQDPGMELHLIHYSYGVNSTEKGDLSSESTVSRIRTEHFPLTLESARPSHTSQYLCASSEYGSGSTGELFFGEGSRLTVL.

In regard to this clone: This CDR3 is also generated by other DNA sequences in the sample. This CDR3 is CASSSTDTQYF. The DNA of the CDR3 is TGTGCCAGCTCTAGCACAGATACGCAGTATTTT. The V call is TRBV7-9, the J call TRBJ2-3; no clear D gene. The CDR3 is 11 amino acids. V was pared by 8 bases and J by 0 bases, with 3 bases between. CDR1 is SEHNR, CDR2 FQNEAQ, per germline (reference sequence).

V gene TRBV7-3 combines with J gene TRBJ2-5; D might be TRBD2 (6 bases). This CDR3 is built from 14 residues. Germline V gene sequence: CDR1 SGHTA, CDR2 FQGTGA. The V and J ends lost 3 bases and 1 base respectively, with 9 bases between them. The chain's CDR3 is CASSFSGVQETQYF. Here the CDR3 DNA reads TGTGCCAGCAGCTTTTCGGGAGTCCAAGAGACCCAGTACTTC.

This sequence joins TRBV15 and TRBJ2-1; 11 positions agree with TRBD1. CDR1 and CDR2 (germline): LNHNV, YYDKDF (reference sequence). V was clipped by 5 bases and J by 12 bases; unmatched bases: 6. The CDR3 has 13 amino acids. The CDR3: CATSGTGGNRQFF. CDR3 DNA: TGTGCCACCAGCGGGACAGGGGGTAATCGGCAGTTCTTC. Combining the CDR3 with reference TRBV15 and TRBJ2-1 gives the whole variable domain DAMVIQNPRYQVTQFGKPVTLSCSQTLNHNVMYWYQQKSSQAPKLLFHYYDKDFNNEADTPDNFQSRRPNTSFCFLDIRSPGLGDTAMYLCATSGTGGNRQFFGPGTRLTVL.

This clone was observed once. Relative to the germline gene, one junction end is altered; a read error may explain this. J is TRBJ2-1 and V is TRBV24-1, with TRBD2 identical over 7 bases. There are 16 residues in the CDR3. The V gene's germline CDR1 is KGHDR and CDR2 SFDVKD. Written as DNA, the CDR3 is TGTGCCACCGGTGACAGCGGGGTAAGCTCCTACAATGAGCAGTTCTTC. It encodes CATGDSGVSSYNEQFF.

This clone appeared a single time. The chain couples TRBV19 to TRBJ2-4; the D gene is possibly TRBD1 (6 bases). Germline CDR1 reads LNHDA; CDR2 reads SQIVND (reference sequence). V was shortened by 5 bases and J by 2 bases, with 13 bases between the two germline ends. This CDR3 region has 15 residues. For the CDR3, the DNA is TGTGCCAGTAGTCTAACAGGGCCCACCAAAAACATTCAGTACTTC. This translates into CASSLTGPTKNIQYF.

A note on this clone: Other DNA sequences from this sample encode an identical CDR3 as well. This chain links TRBV6-5 with TRBJ1-1; D uncertain. The V gene's germline CDR1 is MNHEY and CDR2 SVGAGI. With 0 bases removed from V and 1 base from J, the gap between germline ends came to 6 bases. CDR3 length: 14 amino acids. This CDR3 is CASSYSTENTEAFF. In DNA, the CDR3 is TGTGCCAGCAGTTACTCGACCGAGAACACTGAAGCTTTCTTT.

The rearrangement uses TRBV9 and TRBJ2-3, with 11 bases fitting TRBD2. Germline CDR1 is SGDLS and CDR2 is YYNGEE. V trimming: 0 bases; J trimming: 0 bases; junction bases outside the gene matches: 0. The CDR3 loop spans 16 amino acids. The CDR3 region is CASSVGTSGSTDTQYF. CDR3 nucleotide sequence: TGTGCCAGCAGCGTAGGGACTAGCGGGAGCACAGATACGCAGTATTTT.